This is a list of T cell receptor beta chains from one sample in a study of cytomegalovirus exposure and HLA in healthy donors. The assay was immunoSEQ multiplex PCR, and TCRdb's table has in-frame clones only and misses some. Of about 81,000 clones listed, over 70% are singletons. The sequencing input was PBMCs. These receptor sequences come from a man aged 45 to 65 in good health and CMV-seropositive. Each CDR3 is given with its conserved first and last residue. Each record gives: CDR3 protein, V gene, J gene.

CDR3aa: CASSQAWEAGVRETQYF
v_gene: TRBV4-1
j_gene: TRBJ2-5

CDR3aa: CASSLRQGVVGFDSPLHF
v_gene: TRBV5-6
j_gene: TRBJ1-6

CDR3aa: CASSWGYLAGGKNEQFF
v_gene: TRBV7-2
j_gene: TRBJ2-1

CDR3aa: CASSESGTSGSSYNEQFF
v_gene: TRBV10-1
j_gene: TRBJ2-1

CDR3aa: CASSSQDTVSGNTIYF
v_gene: TRBV11-3
j_gene: TRBJ1-3

CDR3aa: CASSNQGPNEKLFF
v_gene: TRBV6-5
j_gene: TRBJ1-4

CDR3aa: CASTTGWGGGTEAFF
v_gene: TRBV19
j_gene: TRBJ1-1

CDR3aa: CASSIGMGQYAELFF
v_gene: TRBV19
j_gene: TRBJ2-2

CDR3aa: CSSSLRTGIYEQYF
v_gene: TRBV7-9
j_gene: TRBJ2-7

CDR3aa: CATSITRDYYNEQFF
v_gene: TRBV15
j_gene: -

CDR3aa: CASRRTSGRTGELFF
v_gene: TRBV2
j_gene: TRBJ2-2

CDR3aa: CASLAGGRNEQFF
v_gene: TRBV6-6
j_gene: TRBJ2-1

CDR3aa: CATPSGNTGELFF
v_gene: TRBV5-4
j_gene: TRBJ2-2

CDR3aa: CASSRAGYSSYEQYF
v_gene: TRBV10-1
j_gene: TRBJ2-7

CDR3aa: CASSALQGTEAFF
v_gene: TRBV7-2
j_gene: TRBJ1-1

CDR3aa: CASSRTGAPTGELFF
v_gene: TRBV14
j_gene: TRBJ2-2

CDR3aa: CATSRAGQGVGELFF
v_gene: TRBV15
j_gene: TRBJ2-2

CDR3aa: CASSDVRGPPSGANGLTF
v_gene: TRBV6-1
j_gene: TRBJ2-6

CDR3aa: CASGLVGTGVEKLFF
v_gene: TRBV12-5
j_gene: TRBJ1-4

CDR3aa: CAVTRDRGRQQVADTQYF
v_gene: TRBV15
j_gene: TRBJ2-3

CDR3aa: CASSGTGANEKLFF
v_gene: TRBV27
j_gene: TRBJ1-4

CDR3aa: CASSSDRAGRTDTQYF
v_gene: TRBV27
j_gene: TRBJ2-3

CDR3aa: CASSLGPGNTGELFF
v_gene: TRBV5-1
j_gene: TRBJ2-2

CDR3aa: CASSYTENYGYTF
v_gene: TRBV5-4
j_gene: TRBJ1-2

CDR3aa: CASSSGQGPGELFF
v_gene: TRBV7-3
j_gene: TRBJ2-2

CDR3aa: CACTGLSGNTIYF
v_gene: TRBV30
j_gene: TRBJ1-3

CDR3aa: CASSLQGLNYGYTF
v_gene: TRBV7-9
j_gene: TRBJ1-2

CDR3aa: CASSFLASGYNEQFF
v_gene: TRBV7-9
j_gene: TRBJ2-1

CDR3aa: CAFSQAFSNQPQHF
v_gene: TRBV30
j_gene: TRBJ1-5

CDR3aa: CASSLRLISGRAGVDTQYF
v_gene: TRBV7-3
j_gene: TRBJ2-3

CDR3aa: CASSPGQGQFF
v_gene: TRBV4-1
j_gene: TRBJ2-1

CDR3aa: CASALYHIAGDSGVTDTQYF
v_gene: TRBV12-2
j_gene: TRBJ2-3

CDR3aa: CASSLASGRKNNEQFF
v_gene: TRBV7-8
j_gene: TRBJ2-1

CDR3aa: CASRMAAVPSYEQYF
v_gene: TRBV6-5
j_gene: TRBJ2-7

CDR3aa: CASSYTSRGSYEQYF
v_gene: TRBV6-6
j_gene: TRBJ2-7

CDR3aa: CASNRNTEAFF
v_gene: TRBV19
j_gene: TRBJ1-1

CDR3aa: CASSPGRTSGRAHTQYF
v_gene: TRBV7-9
j_gene: TRBJ2-3

CDR3aa: CASSQGPAGPYGYTF
v_gene: TRBV4-1
j_gene: TRBJ1-2

CDR3aa: CASSLSALAGRGADTQYF
v_gene: TRBV7-9
j_gene: TRBJ2-3

CDR3aa: CAISGLAGAGVTDTQYF
v_gene: TRBV10-3
j_gene: TRBJ2-3

CDR3aa: CASGFWRTEAFF
v_gene: TRBV11-3
j_gene: TRBJ1-1

CDR3aa: CASSLTAGANGLTF
v_gene: TRBV5-4
j_gene: TRBJ2-6

CDR3aa: CASSLVTPGGNQPQHF
v_gene: TRBV7-2
j_gene: TRBJ1-5

CDR3aa: CASSEPGHTTYEQYF
v_gene: TRBV21-1
j_gene: TRBJ2-7

CDR3aa: CASSFTRGGSTDTQYF
v_gene: TRBV5-1
j_gene: TRBJ2-3

CDR3aa: CATSRDLTGEKQYF
v_gene: TRBV15
j_gene: TRBJ2-7